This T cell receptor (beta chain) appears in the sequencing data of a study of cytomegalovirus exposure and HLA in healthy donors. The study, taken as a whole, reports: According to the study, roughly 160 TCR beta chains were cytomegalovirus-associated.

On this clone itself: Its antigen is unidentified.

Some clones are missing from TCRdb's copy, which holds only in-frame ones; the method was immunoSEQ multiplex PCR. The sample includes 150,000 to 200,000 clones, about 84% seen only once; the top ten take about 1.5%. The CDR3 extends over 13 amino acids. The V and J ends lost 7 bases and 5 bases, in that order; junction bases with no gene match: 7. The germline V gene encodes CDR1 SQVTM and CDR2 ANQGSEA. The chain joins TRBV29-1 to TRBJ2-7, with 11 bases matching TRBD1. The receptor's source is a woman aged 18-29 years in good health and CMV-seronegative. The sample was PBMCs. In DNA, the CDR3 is TGCAGCGCCCCTACGGGACAGGGGGACGAGCAGTACTTC. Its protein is CSAPTGQGDEQYF.